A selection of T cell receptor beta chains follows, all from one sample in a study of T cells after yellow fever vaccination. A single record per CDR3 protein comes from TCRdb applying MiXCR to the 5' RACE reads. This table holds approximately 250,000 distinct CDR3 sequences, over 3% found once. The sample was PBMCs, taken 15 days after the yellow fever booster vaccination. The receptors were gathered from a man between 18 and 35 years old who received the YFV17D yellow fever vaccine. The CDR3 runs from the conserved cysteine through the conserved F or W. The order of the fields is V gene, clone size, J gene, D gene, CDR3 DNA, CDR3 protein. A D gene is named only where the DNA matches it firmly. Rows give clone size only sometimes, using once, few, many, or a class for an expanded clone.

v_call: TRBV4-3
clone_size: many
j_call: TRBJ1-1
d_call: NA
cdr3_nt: TGCGCCAGCAGCCAAGATCAGTGGGGCACTACTGAAGCTTTCTTT
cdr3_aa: CASSQDQWGTTEAFF

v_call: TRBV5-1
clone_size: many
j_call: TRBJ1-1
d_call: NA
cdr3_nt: TGCGCCAGCAGCTTGGAGGGGCTTATGAACACTGAAGCTTTCTTT
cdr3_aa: CASSLEGLMNTEAFF

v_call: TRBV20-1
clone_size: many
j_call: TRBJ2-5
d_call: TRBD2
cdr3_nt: TGCAGTTCATCGACTAGCGGGGGGCTCCAAGAGACCCAGTACTTC
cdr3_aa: CSSSTSGGLQETQYF

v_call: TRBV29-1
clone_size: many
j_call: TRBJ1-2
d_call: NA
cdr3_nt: TGCAGCGTTGGTAGGCCGGGGCCGAATGGCTACACCTTC
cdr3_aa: CSVGRPGPNGYTF

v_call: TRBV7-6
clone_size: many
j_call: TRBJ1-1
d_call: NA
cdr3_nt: TGTGCCAGCAGCTTCCAGGGCGTCGCTGAAGCTTTCTTT
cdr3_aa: CASSFQGVAEAFF

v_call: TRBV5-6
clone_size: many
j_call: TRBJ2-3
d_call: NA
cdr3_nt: TGTGCCAGCAGCTTTGTGACAGGCCGCACAGATACGCAGTATTTT
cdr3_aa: CASSFVTGRTDTQYF

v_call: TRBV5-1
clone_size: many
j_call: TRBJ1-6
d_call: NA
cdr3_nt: TGCGCCAGCAGGGAAGGAGGGCCCCTCCACTTT
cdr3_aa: CASREGGPLHF

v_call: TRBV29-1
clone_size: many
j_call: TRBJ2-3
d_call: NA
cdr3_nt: TGCAGCACGAGCGCCCCTAGCACAGATACGCAGTATTTT
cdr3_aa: CSTSAPSTDTQYF

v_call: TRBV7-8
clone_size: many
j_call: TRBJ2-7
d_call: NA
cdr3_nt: TGTGCCAGCAGCCCCGAGAATAGAGGGTATACCTACGAGCAGTACTTC
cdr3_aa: CASSPENRGYTYEQYF

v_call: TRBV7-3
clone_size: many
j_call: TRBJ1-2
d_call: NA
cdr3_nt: TGTGCCAGCAGCTTAGAGGGTGGCTATGGCTACACCTTC
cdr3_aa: CASSLEGGYGYTF

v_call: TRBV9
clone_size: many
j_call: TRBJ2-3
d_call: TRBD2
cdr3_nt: TGTGCCAGCAGCGTAGGAGTAGCGGGGGGCACAGATACGCAGTATTTT
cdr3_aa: CASSVGVAGGTDTQYF

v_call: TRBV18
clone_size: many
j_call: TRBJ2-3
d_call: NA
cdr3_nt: TGTGCCAGCTCGTTCTCAGTTATTAGCACAGATACGCAGTATTTT
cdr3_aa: CASSFSVISTDTQYF

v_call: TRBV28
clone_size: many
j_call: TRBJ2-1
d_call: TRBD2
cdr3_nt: TGTGCCAGCAGTTTGCTAGCGGGGGGCCCCACCGACAATGAGCAGTTCTTC
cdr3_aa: CASSLLAGGPTDNEQFF

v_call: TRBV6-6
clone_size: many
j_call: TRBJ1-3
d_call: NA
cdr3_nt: TGTGCCAGCCGGGCCCCCCCAGGAAACACCATATATTTT
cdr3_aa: CASRAPPGNTIYF

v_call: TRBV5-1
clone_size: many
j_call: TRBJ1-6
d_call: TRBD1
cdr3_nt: TGCGCCAGCACCCTTCGGACAGGGGGCGGCAATTCACCCCTCCACTTT
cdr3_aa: CASTLRTGGGNSPLHF

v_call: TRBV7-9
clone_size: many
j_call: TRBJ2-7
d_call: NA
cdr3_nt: TGTGCCAGCAGCTTCTTCAGGGAAAAGGGCGAGCAGTACTTC
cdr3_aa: CASSFFREKGEQYF

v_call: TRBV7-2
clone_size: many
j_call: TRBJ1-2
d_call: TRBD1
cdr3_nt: TGTGCCAGCAGCTTAAGCCGGGACAGCACCTACACCTTC
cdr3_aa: CASSLSRDSTYTF

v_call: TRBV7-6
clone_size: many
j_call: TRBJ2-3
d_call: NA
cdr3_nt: TGTGCCAGCAGCTCAGTCCTGGCAGATACGCAGTATTTT
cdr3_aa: CASSSVLADTQYF

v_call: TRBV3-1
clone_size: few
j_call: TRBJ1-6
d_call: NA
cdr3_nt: TGTGCCAGCAGCCAACAAAGGGAATCACCCCTCCACTTT
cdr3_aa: CASSQQRESPLHF

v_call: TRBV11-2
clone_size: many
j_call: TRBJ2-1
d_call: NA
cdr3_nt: TGTGCCAGCAGCTTAGAGGGGAGGCTCGCCTACAATGAGCAGTTCTTC
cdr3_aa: CASSLEGRLAYNEQFF

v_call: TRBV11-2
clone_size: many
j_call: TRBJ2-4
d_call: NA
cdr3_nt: TGTGCCAGCAGCCTTACAGGGTTAGGGATTCAGTACTTC
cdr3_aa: CASSLTGLGIQYF

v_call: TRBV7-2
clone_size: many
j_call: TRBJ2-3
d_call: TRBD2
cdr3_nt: TGTGCCAGCAGCTTAGCGCGGAGCGGGGGGAACACAGATACGCAGTATTTT
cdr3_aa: CASSLARSGGNTDTQYF

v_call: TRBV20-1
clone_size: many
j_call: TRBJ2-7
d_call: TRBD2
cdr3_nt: TGCAGTGCTAGAGGCCTGGCGGGGGGGAGCGGCTACGAGCAGTACTTC
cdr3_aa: CSARGLAGGSGYEQYF

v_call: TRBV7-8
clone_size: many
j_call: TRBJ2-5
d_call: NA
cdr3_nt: TGTGCCAGCAGCCCCCTACCGGGTCTCCCAACGGAGACCCAGTACTTC
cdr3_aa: CASSPLPGLPTETQYF

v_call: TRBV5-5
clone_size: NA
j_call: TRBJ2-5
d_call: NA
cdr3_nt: TGTGCCAGCAGCTGGACAGATTTGAACCAAGAGACCCAGTACTTC
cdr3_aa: CASSWTDLNQETQYF

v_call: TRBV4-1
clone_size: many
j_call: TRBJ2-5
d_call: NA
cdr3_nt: TGCGCCAGCAGCCAAGTACAGGACCAAGAGACCCAGTACTTC
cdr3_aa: CASSQVQDQETQYF

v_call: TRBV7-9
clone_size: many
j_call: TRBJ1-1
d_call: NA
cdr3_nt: TGTGCCAGCAGCTTTGGGGGAGTTGGCACTGAAGCTTTCTTT
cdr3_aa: CASSFGGVGTEAFF